The 21 T cell receptor beta chains listed next were all sequenced from one sample in a study of T cell responses to AZD1222 COVID-19 vaccine (dated by TCRdb to the early 2020s). The library came from the immunoSEQ multiplex PCR assay. TCRdb obtained this table from immuneACCESS and retained in-frame rearrangements with V and J assigned. These tables miss some clones; where compared with another copy, unresolved V genes account for less than half of the shortfall, and the remainder is unexplained. This sample holds around 80,000 clones; about four fifths were observed only once. The ten largest make up about 1.3% of the sample. Taken with the paper, the label for time point translates to: about 28 days (+/-7) after the second vaccine dose. The specimen comprised peripheral blood, sampled 28 days after the second AZD1222 dose. The receptors were sampled from an adult who received the AZD1222 COVID-19 vaccine.

As regards this clone: One junction end does not reproduce the germline sequence, and a read error may be involved. This chain uses TRBV7-2 with TRBJ2-3; D uncertain. The CDR3 contains 14 residues. Germline V gives CDR1 SGHTA, CDR2 FQGNSA. As DNA, the CDR3 is TGTGCCAGCAGCTTAGTGCGGTCCACAAATACGCAGTATTTT. Translated: CASSLVRSTNTQYF.

V is TRBV5-1 and J is TRBJ1-4, with D hard to call. V gave up 0 bases and J gave up 4 bases, with 7 bases separating them. Germline V gene lookup returns CDR1 SGHRS and CDR2 YFSETQ. The CDR3 runs 14 residues. The CDR3 coding sequence is TGCGCCAGCAGCTTGGGTCTCGATAATGAAAAACTGTTTTTT. As protein: CASSLGLDNEKLFF.

The chain carries TRBV7-8 and TRBJ1-2; perhaps TRBD1 as D (5 bases). The germline V gene encodes CDR1 SGHVS and CDR2 FQNEAQ. The CDR3 loop spans 12 amino acids. Deletions cut 5 bases from V and 4 bases from J, with 8 bases between. The CDR3 bases are TGTGCCAGCAGCCTGGACATCTATGGCTACACCTTC. Residues: CASSLDIYGYTF.

The chain uses TRBV5-4 and TRBJ2-7; TRBD1 matches at 7 bases. With 2 bases clipped from V and 7 bases from J, the junction kept 6 bases outside the gene matches. Germline-derived CDR1 and CDR2 are SGHNT and YYREEE (reference sequence). CDR3 length: 13 amino acids. CDR3 region: CASSLKGAVEQYF. The DNA of the CDR3 is TGTGCCAGCAGCTTAAAGGGGGCGGTTGAGCAGTACTTC.

The chain combines TRBV27 with TRBJ2-7; D gene ambiguous. The germline CDR1 and CDR2 sequences are MNHEY and SMNVEV (reference sequence). The length of the CDR3 is 13 residues. Trimming pared 3 bases from V and 3 bases from J, leaving 9 bases between. CDR3 protein: CASSLAQYYEQYF. CDR3 nucleotide sequence: TGTGCCAGCAGTTTGGCGCAATACTACGAGCAGTACTTC.

This clone was seen only once. The chain employs TRBV5-4 and TRBJ2-1; D gene unclear. This CDR3 spans 14 amino acids. Per germline, CDR1 SGHNT and CDR2 YYREEE (reference sequence). V was trimmed by 3 bases and J by 9 bases, leaving 16 bases between them. CDR3 nucleotides: TGTGCCAGCAGCTCAAACGCCGGGCAAGGTGAGCAGTTCTTC. Its protein is CASSSNAGQGEQFF. Filled out from reference TRBV5-4 and TRBJ2-1, the complete variable domain reads ETGVTQSPTHLIKTRGQQVTLRCSSQSGHNTVSWYQQALGQGPQFIFQYYREEENGRGNFPPRFSGLQFPNYSSELNVNALELDDSALYLCASSSNAGQGEQFFGPGTRLTVL.

This clone came up a few times. This chain connects TRBV27 to TRBJ1-1; the match to TRBD1 covers 11 bases. Trimming cost V 1 base and J 1 base; bases outside gene matches: 5. The CDR3 has 17 residues. Per the germline V gene, CDR1 is MNHEY and CDR2 is SMNVEV (reference sequence). CDR3 sequence: CASSLWGQGGSNTEAFF. In DNA, the CDR3 is TGTGCCAGCAGTTTATGGGGACAGGGGGGGTCGAACACTGAAGCTTTCTTT.

The V and J genes are TRBV27 and TRBJ2-5; either TRBD1 or TRBD2 may supply D (5 bases each). Germline values: CDR1 MNHEY, CDR2 SMNVEV (reference sequence). The CDR3 contains 16 residues. Trimming removed 5 bases at V and 4 bases at J, with 20 bases between. The CDR3 sequence is CASSPGTYPLRETQYF. As DNA, the CDR3 is TGTGCCAGCAGTCCAGGGACCTACCCGCTGAGAGAGACCCAGTACTTC.

This clone was seen only a few times. V and J are TRBV19 and TRBJ2-7; D tentatively fits TRBD1 or TRBD2 (6 bases each). CDR1 is LNHDA, CDR2 SQIVND, per germline (reference sequence). V lost 6 bases, J lost 2 bases, and 17 bases lay in between. This CDR3 has 15 residues. The CDR3 region is CASRLPRGPPYEQYF. For the CDR3, the DNA is TGTGCCAGTAGACTCCCCCGGGGGCCACCCTACGAGCAGTACTTC.

The chain has TRBV28 and TRBJ1-6; D might be TRBD1 (5 bases). Germline V gives CDR1 MDHEN, CDR2 SYDVKM. The CDR3 consists of 17 residues. The V gene lost 2 bases and the J gene lost 7 bases, with 18 bases spanning the gap. CDR3 region: CASSLRGRGLVNSPLHF. CDR3 DNA sequence: TGTGCCAGCAGTTTAAGAGGTCGGGGGTTGGTCAATTCACCCCTCCACTTT.

This chain joins TRBV5-1 and TRBJ1-1; D unresolved. There are 15 residues in the CDR3. V lost 0 bases to trimming and J lost 7 bases, with 16 bases between them. Germline CDR1 and CDR2: SGHRS and YFSETQ. CDR3 sequence reads: CASSLEVSGLGEAFF. The CDR3 region has the DNA TGCGCCAGCAGCTTGGAGGTTAGTGGGCTTGGTGAAGCTTTCTTT.

This sequence joins TRBV7-9 and TRBJ2-1; TRBD2 matches 10 bases. V trimming: 5 bases; J trimming: 7 bases; junction bases outside the gene matches: 11. The CDR3 is 16 residues long. Per the germline V gene, CDR1 is SEHNR and CDR2 is FQNEAQ (reference sequence). CDR3 nucleotide sequence: TGTGCCAGCAGCCCGCTTCTAGCGGGAGTGAGAAATGAGCAGTTCTTC. It yields the protein CASSPLLAGVRNEQFF.

The chain has TRBV7-8 and TRBJ2-1; D gene ambiguous. Trimming took 4 bases from V and 6 from J, leaving 4 bases between them. Germline CDR1 is SGHVS and CDR2 is FQNEAQ. The CDR3 length is 11 residues. The CDR3 DNA is TGTGCCAGCAGCTGGAGCAATGAGCAGTTCTTC. The encoded protein is CASSWSNEQFF.

This clone occurred a few times. The rearrangement uses TRBV29-1 and TRBJ1-3, with D possibly matching TRBD1 (5 bases). The CDR3 is 15 amino acids. CDR1 is SQVTM, CDR2 ANQGSEA, per germline. Between the trimmed V and J ends, which lost 6 bases and 3 bases, there was a span of 18 bases. The chain's CDR3 is CSVHGDRSNGNTIYF. CDR3 nucleotides: TGCAGCGTGCACGGAGACAGAAGCAATGGAAACACCATATATTTT.

This clone was detected only a few times. J is TRBJ2-5 and V is TRBV18; D possibly corresponds to TRBD1 (6 bases). The CDR3 covers 14 residues. Germline V CDR1 and CDR2: KGHSH, LQKENI. With 4 bases removed from V and 2 bases from J, the gap between germline ends came to 11 bases. This chain's CDR3 is CASSLTGLQETQYF. The CDR3 DNA follows: TGTGCCAGCTCACTGACAGGTTTACAAGAGACCCAGTACTTC.

The chain links TRBV6-4 to TRBJ2-1, with 8 bases lining up with TRBD2. The CDR3 has 15 residues. The ends lost 4 bases at V and 4 bases at J; junction bases unmatched: 6. Per the germline V gene, CDR1 is MRHNA and CDR2 is SNTAGT. CDR3 nucleotides: TGTGCCAGCAGTGTCGAACTAGCGGATTACAATGAGCAGTTCTTC. Protein: CASSVELADYNEQFF.

V usage is TRBV6-5 and J usage is TRBJ1-3; 9 nucleotides align to TRBD1. CDR1 is MNHEY and CDR2 is SVGAGI in the germline V gene. The CDR3 has 15 residues. After removal of 2 bases from V and 2 bases from J, the junction contained 1 base not matched to a gene. This CDR3 is CASSYGDRAGNTIYF. The CDR3 coding sequence is TGTGCCAGCAGTTACGGGGACAGGGCTGGAAACACCATATATTTT.

The chain joins TRBV4-2 to TRBJ1-1, with D tentatively TRBD1 (5 bases). Germline CDR1 and CDR2: LGHNA and YNFKEQ. The CDR3 covers 14 residues. With 1 base removed from V and 4 bases from J, the gap between germline ends came to 10 bases. The CDR3 nucleotides read TGTGCCAGCAGCCAAGGAAGGCAGGGCACTGAAGCTTTCTTT. Residues: CASSQGRQGTEAFF.

The chain couples TRBV7-9 to TRBJ1-1; 9 bases agree with TRBD1. The CDR3 is 15 amino acids. After removal of 5 bases from V and 5 bases from J, the junction contained 9 bases not matched to a gene. Germline lookup yields CDR1 SEHNR and CDR2 FQNEAQ (reference sequence). The CDR3 DNA sequence: TGTGCCAGCAGCGCAAGGCGGACAGGGGAAACTGAAGCTTTCTTT. Amino acids: CASSARRTGETEAFF.

The chain combines TRBV27 with TRBJ2-7; possibly TRBD1 for D (7 bases). The CDR3 consists of 14 residues. Germline CDR1 MNHEY, CDR2 SMNVEV (reference sequence). V shed 6 bases and J shed 2 bases, with 14 bases lying between them. DNA for the CDR3: TGTGCCAGCAGCCAGGGGGGACCCCCCTACGAGCAGTACTTC. It codes for CASSQGGPPYEQYF.

The rearrangement links TRBV28 to TRBJ2-7; 8 nucleotides align to TRBD1. The germline V gene has CDR1 MDHEN and CDR2 SYDVKM. CDR3 length: 16 amino acids. After removal of 6 bases from V and 3 bases from J, the junction contained 13 bases not matched to a gene. The CDR3 loop is CASRHTSGQGFYEQYF. In DNA form, the CDR3 reads TGTGCCAGCAGACACACCTCTGGACAGGGTTTCTACGAGCAGTACTTC.